Each of the 9 T cell receptor beta chains below was sequenced from the same sample in a study of blood T cell repertoires in COVID-19. Produced via immunoSEQ multiplex PCR; TCRdb's table is partial and in-frame only. The repertoire includes 85,000 to 130,000 clones, roughly 92% of them detected once, and 0.97% sits in the top ten. The sequenced material came from peripheral blood. The source of these receptors is a man aged 55 to 69 with acute or convalescent COVID-19.

V is TRBV29-1 and J is TRBJ1-1; 7 bases fit TRBD1. V shed 5 bases and J 0 bases; nucleotides not matched to a gene: 3. Germline V CDR1 and CDR2: SQVTM, ANQGSEA. CDR3 length: 13 amino acids. The CDR3 here is CSVRQGVNTEAFF. The DNA of the CDR3 is TGCAGCGTTAGACAGGGCGTGAACACTGAAGCTTTCTTT.

The gene calls are TRBV6-4 and TRBJ2-5; D gene uncertain. There are 13 residues in the CDR3. With 10 bases removed from V and 4 bases from J, the gap between germline ends came to 16 bases. The germline CDR1 and CDR2 sequences are MRHNA and SNTAGT. The CDR3 DNA follows: TGTGCCACCGCACTGTTCCCAGGAGAGACCCAGTACTTC. Its protein product is CATALFPGETQYF.

The V call is TRBV6-5, the J call TRBJ1-6; D is ambiguous. The CDR3 consists of 15 residues. Germline V gene data show CDR1 as MNHEY and CDR2 as SVGAGI. V lost 7 bases and J 9 bases, leaving 19 bases between the germline ends. CDR3: CASTPEVGVGSPLHF. CDR3 in DNA: TGTGCCAGCACCCCGGAGGTTGGTGTCGGTTCACCCCTCCACTTT.

The chain combines TRBV27 with TRBJ2-5; D possibly corresponds to TRBD2 (7 bases). From germline, CDR1 is MNHEY and CDR2 SMNVEV (reference sequence). Trimming cost V 2 bases and J 5 bases, with 15 bases left between them. The CDR3 covers 15 residues. In DNA, the CDR3 is TGTGCCAGCAGTTTAACGGGGGGCGACGGGGAGACCCAGTACTTC. Protein sequence: CASSLTGGDGETQYF.

The chain uses TRBV27 and TRBJ2-3; D is uncertain. The CDR3 totals 12 residues. Trimming stripped 5 bases from V and 0 bases from J, with 3 bases between. Germline V gene lookup returns CDR1 MNHEY and CDR2 SMNVEV (reference sequence). CDR3: CASSPSTDTQYF. The CDR3 bases are TGTGCCAGCAGTCCTAGCACAGATACGCAGTATTTT.

The chain has TRBV12-5 and TRBJ1-4, with a tentative D call TRBD1 (5 bases). The CDR3 contains 17 residues. Germline V gives CDR1 LGHNT, CDR2 FRNRAP. V was clipped by 4 bases and J by 3 bases, with 18 bases between them. The chain's CDR3 is CASGYYPQDTSNEKLFF. As DNA, the CDR3 is TGTGCTAGTGGTTACTACCCCCAGGACACCTCTAATGAAAAACTGTTTTTT.

The genes are TRBV19 and TRBJ1-3; D is unresolved. The CDR3 is 15 amino acids. From germline, CDR1 is LNHDA and CDR2 SQIVND (reference sequence). V was clipped by 3 bases and J by 0 bases, with 9 bases between them. The CDR3 nucleotides read TGTGCCAGTAGTATTGACTGGAGCTCTGGAAACACCATATATTTT. Protein product: CASSIDWSSGNTIYF.

The chain combines TRBV9 with TRBJ2-7, with 10 positions matching TRBD2. V lost 0 bases, J lost 2 bases, and 2 bases stayed unmatched. CDR3 length: 15 residues. The germline V gene encodes CDR1 SGDLS and CDR2 YYNGEE. The CDR3 DNA reads as TGTGCCAGCAGCGTAGGTACTAGCGGGACCTACGAGCAGTACTTC. Protein: CASSVGTSGTYEQYF.

J is TRBJ1-1 and V is TRBV13, with 9 positions matching TRBD1. The V and J ends lost 3 bases and 11 bases, in that order; junction bases with no gene match: 4. The CDR3 contains 12 residues. CDR1 is PRHDT, CDR2 FYEKMQ, per germline (reference sequence). The CDR3 nucleotides are TGTGCCAGCAGCTTGGGAGGGACAGGGGCTTTCTTT. This translates into CASSLGGTGAFF.